The 26 T cell receptor beta chains below were found in one sample sequenced in a study of T-cell memory formation after mild COVID-19. TCRdb passed the 5' RACE reads through MiXCR, listing each CDR3 protein once. The table includes about 290,000 distinct CDR3 sequences, about 15% detected once. The sample consisted of PBMCs or a T cell subset sorted from them (not recorded which). The receptors shown here come from a man aged 18 to 29 who had mild COVID-19 (a few samples of this study predate the infection). Cell type and time point are not known.

This clonotype has a count of ten or more. The chain carries TRBV20-1 and TRBJ2-5; D may match TRBD1 or TRBD2 (6 bases each). Trimming shortened V by 3 bases and J by 3 bases, and 8 bases separated the two germline ends. From germline, CDR1 is DFQATT and CDR2 SNEGSKA (reference sequence). CDR3 length equals 12 residues. The CDR3 sequence: CSARGGEETQYF. In nucleotides, the CDR3 is TGCAGTGCTAGGGGGGGCGAAGAGACCCAGTACTTC.

The table lists this clonotype with a few counts. This sequence joins TRBV12-3 or TRBV12-4 and TRBJ2-1; D is possibly TRBD1 (6 bases). The ends were cut back, 7 bases at V and 10 bases at J, with 17 bases in the middle. The CDR3 consists of 13 residues. The CDR3 sequence is CASTPWGQGEQFF. The CDR3 DNA reads as TGTGCCAGCACCCCATGGGGCCAGGGGGAGCAGTTCTTC.

The rearrangement joins TRBV5-1 to TRBJ2-6, with unresolved D. The V and J ends lost 2 bases and 0 bases respectively, with 9 bases between them. Germline V gives CDR1 SGHRS, CDR2 YFSETQ. The CDR3 runs 16 residues. The DNA of the CDR3 is TGCGCCAGCAGCTTAGGGTATCTCTCTGGGGCCAACGTCCTGACTTTC. It codes for CASSLGYLSGANVLTF.

DNA for the CDR3: TGCAGTGCTAGTCCCGCCCTATTGGGTTCACCCCTCCACTTT. It yields the protein CSASPALLGSPLHF. The chain combines TRBV20-1 with TRBJ1-6; the D is unclear. The V gene lost 3 bases and the J gene lost 9 bases, with 15 bases spanning the gap. Germline assignment: CDR1 DFQATT and CDR2 SNEGSKA (reference sequence). This CDR3 is 14 amino acids long.

This clonotype came up a few times. J is TRBJ2-2 and V is TRBV5-1; unclear D gene. CDR3 size: 13 residues. Germline lookup yields CDR1 SGHRS and CDR2 YFSETQ. V lost 4 bases to trimming and J lost 6 bases, with 10 bases between them. In nucleotides, the CDR3 is TGCGCCAGCAGCGATGCTCCGTCCGGGGAGCTGTTTTTT. Translated: CASSDAPSGELFF. Full variable domain (rest looked up from reference TRBV5-1 and TRBJ2-2): KAGVTQTPRYLIKTRGQQVTLSCSPISGHRSVSWYQQTPGQGLQFLFEYFSETQRNKGNFPGRFSGRQFSNSRSEMNVSTLELGDSALYLCASSDAPSGELFFGEGSRLTVL.

The chain is built from TRBV28 and TRBJ2-7, with 10 positions matching TRBD1. Germline lookup yields CDR1 MDHEN and CDR2 SYDVKM. J gave up 5 bases and V 5 bases, and 9 bases lay outside the gene matches. The CDR3 is 15 amino acids. In nucleotides, the CDR3 is TGTGCCAGCAGTGCGGCTTCCGGGACAGGGGACGAGCAGTACGTC. It codes for CASSAASGTGDEQYV.

This clonotype was counted only a few times. This sequence joins TRBV7-8 and TRBJ2-5; D may be TRBD2 (6 bases). Germline values: CDR1 SGHVS, CDR2 FQNEAQ. There are 15 residues in the CDR3. V gave up 1 base and J gave up 5 bases, with 14 bases separating them. CDR3 DNA sequence: TGTGCCAGCAGCTTAGGCGGGGCGGGTTTGGAGACCCAGTACTTC. Translation gives CASSLGGAGLETQYF.

There are a few counts of this clonotype. The CDR3 DNA reads TGCGCCAGCAGCCAAGAAGGTCGCGCGAGGAACAATGAGCAGTTCTTC. Protein sequence: CASSQEGRARNNEQFF. This rearrangement joins TRBV4-1 to TRBJ2-1; D remains ambiguous. This CDR3 is built from 16 residues. Deletions cut 0 bases from V and 5 bases from J, with 14 bases between. Germline CDR1 and CDR2: MGHRA and YSYEKL.

This clonotype was observed a handful of times. The V and J genes are TRBV14 and TRBJ2-4, with 7 nucleotides matching TRBD2. Germline loops: CDR1 SGHDN, CDR2 FVKESK. This CDR3 has 15 amino acids. Trimming at V came to 1 base and at J to 6 bases, leaving 6 bases not matched to a gene. CDR3 DNA: TGTGCCAGCAGCCAAGTATTAGGGGAGGGAAACATTCAGTACTTC. It specifies CASSQVLGEGNIQYF.

This clonotype showed up many times. This chain uses TRBV30 with TRBJ2-7; no definite D call. V was pared by 0 bases and J by 4 bases, with 7 bases between. The germline gives CDR1 GTSNPN, CDR2 SVGIG (reference sequence). The CDR3 sequence is 12 residues long. The CDR3 DNA reads TGTGCCTGGAGTGTGGATCGATACGAGCAGTACTTC. Translating gives CAWSVDRYEQYF.

The chain recombines TRBV10-2 with TRBJ2-7, with 9 bases aligning to TRBD1. Germline V gene lookup returns CDR1 WSHSY and CDR2 SAAADI. V lost 7 bases and J lost 8; bases outside the gene matches: 6. The CDR3 is 12 residues long. CDR3 sequence: CASTRTGDKQYV. CDR3 DNA: TGCGCCAGCACAAGGACAGGGGACAAGCAGTACGTC.

This clonotype was found a few times. This chain links TRBV20-1 with TRBJ2-2; D may be TRBD1 (6 bases). The CDR3 length is 14 residues. Between the trimmed V and J ends, which lost 2 bases and 0 bases, there was a span of 7 bases. CDR1 and CDR2 from the germline V gene are DFQATT and SNEGSKA (reference sequence). In DNA form, the CDR3 reads TGCAGTGCTAGACAGGGGACGAACACCGGGGAGCTGTTTTTT. As protein: CSARQGTNTGELFF.

This clonotype came up a few times. The rearrangement uses TRBV5-1 and TRBJ1-2; 7 bases are a match to TRBD1. V trimming: 3 bases; J trimming: 4 bases; junction bases outside the gene matches: 3. This CDR3 spans 13 amino acids. Germline CDR1 SGHRS, CDR2 YFSETQ. CDR3 sequence reads: CASSSDRFYGYTF. CDR3 nucleotides: TGCGCCAGCAGCTCGGACAGGTTCTATGGCTACACCTTC. Filled out from reference TRBV5-1 and TRBJ1-2, the complete variable domain reads KAGVTQTPRYLIKTRGQQVTLSCSPISGHRSVSWYQQTPGQGLQFLFEYFSETQRNKGNFPGRFSGRQFSNSRSEMNVSTLELGDSALYLCASSSDRFYGYTFGSGTRLTVV.

The chain recombines TRBV7-2 with TRBJ2-5; TRBD1 matches at 9 bases. From germline, CDR1 is SGHTA and CDR2 FQGNSA. The ends lost 3 bases at V and 4 bases at J; junction bases unmatched: 3. The CDR3 loop spans 14 amino acids. The CDR3 DNA reads as TGTGCCAGCAGCTTTCCGACAGGGGGAGAGACCCAGTACTTC. Protein sequence: CASSFPTGGETQYF.

Concerning this clonotype itself: A junction end diverges from the germline sequence, so it may reflect a read error. The chain employs TRBV12-3 or TRBV12-4 and TRBJ2-5; 10 nucleotides agree with TRBD2. This CDR3 is built from 14 residues. The CDR3 spells CASSVAGGGKTQYF. In nucleotides, the CDR3 is TGTGCCAGCAGTGTAGCGGGGGGCGGAAAGACCCAGTACTTC.

This clonotype was seen only a few times. The gene calls are TRBV4-2 and TRBJ1-6; 7 positions match TRBD1. Germline V gives CDR1 LGHNA, CDR2 YNFKEQ. CDR3 length equals 15 residues. J was trimmed by 9 bases and V by 5 bases; bases with no gene match: 10. The CDR3 coding sequence is TGTGCCAGCAGCACAGGAGACAGGGAGGTTTCACCCCTCCACTTT. The encoded protein is CASSTGDREVSPLHF.

The gene calls are TRBV3-1 and TRBJ1-1; D is undetermined. This CDR3 contains 13 residues. Looked up from germline, CDR1 is LGHDT and CDR2 is YNNKEL (reference sequence). V was clipped by 4 bases and J by 4 bases, with 10 bases between them. CDR3 region: CASSPGLSTEAFF. Here the CDR3 DNA reads TGTGCCAGCAGCCCCGGACTATCCACTGAAGCTTTCTTT.

The chain combines TRBV11-2 with TRBJ1-3, with a weak D call TRBD1 (6 bases). Trimming pared 4 bases from V and 1 base from J, leaving 11 bases between. Germline CDR1 and CDR2: SGHAT and FQNNGV. The CDR3 contains 15 residues. In nucleotides, the CDR3 is TGTGCCAGCAGCTCACAGGGCGGATCTGGAAACACCATATATTTT. The encoded protein is CASSSQGGSGNTIYF.

The chain employs TRBV25-1 and TRBJ2-1, with 8 positions matching TRBD1. This CDR3 is 15 amino acids long. The germline V gene encodes CDR1 MGHDK and CDR2 SYGVNS. V was pared by 6 bases and J by 2 bases, with 6 bases of the junction left unmatched. The CDR3: CASSRATGAYNEQFF. The CDR3 DNA is TGTGCCAGCAGCCGTGCGACAGGGGCCTACAATGAGCAGTTCTTC.

V is TRBV9 and J is TRBJ2-5; the D gene is possibly TRBD1 (6 bases). Trimming took 0 bases from V and 7 from J, leaving 16 bases between them. The CDR3 totals 15 residues. The germline gives CDR1 SGDLS, CDR2 YYNGEE. CDR3 sequence (DNA): TGTGCCAGCAGCGTAGGGACAGACCTTTTCGGGACCCAGTACTTC. It encodes CASSVGTDLFGTQYF.

The genes are TRBV6-2 or TRBV6-3 and TRBJ2-7, with D perhaps TRBD2 (5 bases). CDR1 and CDR2 (germline): MNHEY, SVGEGT. Trimming pared 5 bases from V and 3 bases from J, leaving 8 bases between. The CDR3 has 12 residues. The CDR3 loop reads CASSAGHYEQYV. CDR3 DNA: TGTGCCAGCAGTGCGGGCCACTACGAGCAGTACGTC.

The chain combines TRBV2 with TRBJ2-7; the match to TRBD1 covers 7 bases. The junction had 8 bases not matched to a gene; V was cut back by 10 bases and J by 2 bases. Germline V CDR1 and CDR2: SNHLY, FYNNEI. The CDR3 loop spans 13 amino acids. The CDR3, as DNA: TGTGCCACCTCGACAGGGACCACCTACGAGCAGTACTTC. Its translation: CATSTGTTYEQYF.

This clonotype has only a few counts. CDR3 region: CASSTDRKETQYF. The CDR3 coding sequence is TGTGCCAGCAGCACCGACAGGAAAGAGACCCAGTACTTC. The genes are TRBV5-6 and TRBJ2-5, with D possibly TRBD1 on 6 matching bases. The CDR3 loop spans 13 amino acids. Germline V lookup: CDR1 SGHDT, CDR2 YYEEEE. Trimming cost V 4 bases and J 3 bases, with 10 bases left between them.

This clonotype was seen many times. The chain uses TRBV4-3 and TRBJ2-7, with D possibly being TRBD2 (5 bases). Trimming pared 0 bases from V and 1 base from J, leaving 7 bases between. Germline lookup yields CDR1 LGHNA and CDR2 YSLEER. The CDR3 loop spans 14 amino acids. In DNA, the CDR3 is TGCGCCAGCAGCCAAGAACGGGAATCCTACGAGCAGTACTTC. It yields the protein CASSQERESYEQYF.

The V call is TRBV20-1, the J call TRBJ2-1, with TRBD1 identical over 12 bases. The CDR3 runs to 14 residues. The V gene's germline CDR1 is DFQATT and CDR2 SNEGSKA (reference sequence). The V segment lost 0 bases and the J segment 7 bases; nucleotides outside the gene matches: 1. CDR3 protein: CSAREGQGANEQFF. In nucleotides, the CDR3 is TGCAGTGCTAGAGAGGGACAGGGGGCGAATGAGCAGTTCTTC.

This clonotype was detected only a few times. The rearrangement uses TRBV3-1 and TRBJ1-5; no firm D call. V lost 1 base to trimming and J lost 1 base, with 8 bases between them. The CDR3 sequence is 15 residues long. Germline loops: CDR1 LGHDT, CDR2 YNNKEL (reference sequence). The CDR3 loop is CASSQGVMSNQPQHF. In DNA form, the CDR3 reads TGTGCCAGCAGCCAAGGGGTGATGAGCAATCAGCCCCAGCATTTT. Combining the CDR3 with reference TRBV3-1 and TRBJ1-5 gives the whole variable domain DTAVSQTPKYLVTQMGNDKSIKCEQNLGHDTMYWYKQDSKKFLKIMFSYNNKELIINETVPNRFSPKSPDKAHLNLHINSLELGDSAVYFCASSQGVMSNQPQHFGDGTRLSIL.